The sequence of this TCR beta chain was determined in a study of cytomegalovirus exposure and HLA in healthy donors. Germline lookup yields CDR1 SGDLS and CDR2 YYNGEE. There are 18 residues in the CDR3. V was clipped by 3 bases and J by 4 bases; unmatched bases: 15. In the PCR, 60 Vbeta and 13 Jbeta primers were used. Only in-frame clones appear in the TCRdb table, and some are missing; sequencing was by immunoSEQ multiplex PCR. The table records approximately 170,000 clones, 65% to 85% of them present only once. Input material: PBMCs. The J gene is TRBJ1-2, the V gene TRBV9, with 10 bases matching TRBD1. The TCR sequence derives from a man aged 50 to 59 in good health and CMV-seropositive. The DNA of the CDR3 is TGTGCCAGCAGCGCAAGTGGGCTCCGGGACAGGGGCTTCTATGGCTACACCTTC. Translation gives CASSASGLRDRGFYGYTF.